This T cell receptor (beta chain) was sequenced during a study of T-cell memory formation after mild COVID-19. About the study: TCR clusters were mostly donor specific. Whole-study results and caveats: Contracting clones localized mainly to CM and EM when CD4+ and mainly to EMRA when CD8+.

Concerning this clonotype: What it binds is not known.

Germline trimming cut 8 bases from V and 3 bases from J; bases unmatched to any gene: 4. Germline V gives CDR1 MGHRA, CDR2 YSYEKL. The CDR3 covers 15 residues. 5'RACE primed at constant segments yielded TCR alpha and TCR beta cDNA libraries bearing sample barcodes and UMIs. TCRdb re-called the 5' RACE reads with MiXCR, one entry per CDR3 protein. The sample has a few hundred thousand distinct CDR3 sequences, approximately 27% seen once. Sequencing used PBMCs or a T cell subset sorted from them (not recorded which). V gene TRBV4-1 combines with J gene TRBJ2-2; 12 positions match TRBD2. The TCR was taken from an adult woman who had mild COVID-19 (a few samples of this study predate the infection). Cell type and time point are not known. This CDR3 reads CASWGLAGHTGELFF. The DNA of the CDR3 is TGCGCCAGCTGGGGACTAGCGGGTCACACCGGGGAGCTGTTTTTT.